The 26 T cell receptor beta chains listed next were all sequenced from one sample in a study of blood T cells in healthy people across ages. PCR was performed a second time for about 6 to 12 cycles using a sample-barcoded 5' primer and a J-beta primer mix. Each CDR3 protein gets one entry after TCRdb re-called the 5' RACE reads with MiXCR. The data contain more than 1,400,000 distinct CDR3 sequences, approximately 42% of them singletons. The specimen was blood. The receptors come from a woman younger than 30 in good health.

This clonotype was counted many times. The chain recombines TRBV20-1 with TRBJ1-6; D is perhaps TRBD1 (6 bases). CDR3 length: 14 amino acids. Trimming removed 7 bases from V and 2 bases from J, with 12 bases in between. Germline values: CDR1 DFQATT, CDR2 SNEGSKA (reference sequence). The CDR3 is CSGEGGAYNSPLHF. CDR3 nucleotides: TGCAGTGGGGAGGGGGGCGCCTATAATTCACCCCTCCACTTT.

This clonotype has more than one count but fewer than ten. The chain carries TRBV13 and TRBJ2-3; either TRBD1 or TRBD2 may fit D (5 bases each). Trimming shortened V by 0 bases and J by 10 bases, and 8 bases separated the two germline ends. The CDR3 contains 12 residues. Germline assignment: CDR1 PRHDT and CDR2 FYEKMQ (reference sequence). CDR3: CASSLGTAAQYF. In DNA form, the CDR3 reads TGTGCCAGCAGCTTAGGGACAGCGGCGCAGTATTTT.

This chain joins TRBV20-1 and TRBJ1-1; 7 bases align to TRBD1. The CDR3 has 15 residues. The V gene end was trimmed by 5 bases and the J gene end by 1 base; junction bases not matched to a gene: 10. Germline CDR1 is DFQATT and CDR2 is SNEGSKA (reference sequence). As DNA, the CDR3 is TGCAGTGCTGTAGTACTCCGGACAGGGAACACTGAAGCTTTCTTT. Its translation: CSAVVLRTGNTEAFF.

This sequence joins TRBV20-1 and TRBJ1-1; weak D call: TRBD1 (5 bases). From germline, CDR1 is DFQATT and CDR2 SNEGSKA (reference sequence). This CDR3 has 14 residues. Deletions cut 3 bases from V and 3 bases from J, with 14 bases between. CDR3 sequence (DNA): TGCAGTGCTAGGAAATTCCAGGGAGACACTGAAGCTTTCTTT. Its protein product is CSARKFQGDTEAFF.

This clonotype was seen a handful of times. This chain uses TRBV18 with TRBJ1-6; D unclear. This CDR3 has 13 amino acids. The V end was cut by 2 bases, the J end by 9 bases, with 8 bases between. Germline loops: CDR1 KGHSH, CDR2 LQKENI. Here the CDR3 DNA reads TGTGCCAGCTCACCAAGGACCAGTTCACCCCTCCACTTT. Protein product: CASSPRTSSPLHF. Full variable domain (outside the CDR3, taken from reference TRBV18 and TRBJ1-6): NAGVMQNPRHLVRRRGQEARLRCSPMKGHSHVYWYRQLPEEGLKFMVYLQKENIIDESGMPKERFSAEFPKEGPSILRIQQVVRGDSAAYFCASSPRTSSPLHFGNGTRLTVT.

The J gene is TRBJ1-5, the V gene TRBV21-1. TRBV21-1 is deemed a pseudogene. This CDR3 has 15 amino acids. CDR3 region: CATPRGEWSNQPQHF. The CDR3 DNA reads TGTGCCACCCCCCGCGGGGAATGGAGCAATCAGCCCCAGCATTTT.

This clonotype was found a few times. The CDR3 nucleotides read TGTGCCAGCAGCCCCGGGACTAGCGTTGAGCAGTTCTTC. As protein: CASSPGTSVEQFF. This rearrangement joins TRBV11-2 to TRBJ2-1; 10 bases map to TRBD2. CDR1 is SGHAT and CDR2 is FQNNGV in the germline V gene. J was trimmed by 9 bases and V by 5 bases; bases with no gene match: 4. The CDR3 totals 13 residues.

There are many counts of this clonotype. V and J are TRBV20-1 and TRBJ2-1, with 16 nucleotides matching TRBD2. CDR3 size: 16 residues. V shed 1 base and J 7 bases; nucleotides not matched to a gene: 4. Germline loops: CDR1 DFQATT, CDR2 SNEGSKA (reference sequence). The CDR3 is CSARGGLAGGGNEQFF. The DNA of the CDR3 is TGCAGTGCTAGAGGGGGACTAGCGGGGGGGGGAAATGAGCAGTTCTTC.

The chain employs TRBV24-1 and TRBJ2-1; D unclear. The DNA end favors TRBJ2-7, so the J call may be wrong. Per germline, CDR1 KGHDR and CDR2 SFDVKD. CDR3 length equals 14 residues. CDR3 in DNA: TGTGCCACCAGTGATTTAAACTCCTACAATGAGCAGTACTTC. Translating it yields CATSDLNSYNEQYF.

This rearrangement joins TRBV27 to TRBJ2-1; weak D call: TRBD2 (6 bases). The germline V gene has CDR1 MNHEY and CDR2 SMNVEV (reference sequence). The CDR3 extends over 16 amino acids. V gave up 3 bases and J gave up 5 bases, with 17 bases separating them. The CDR3 DNA is TGTGCCAGCAGTTTTTTTGTCGGGACTGGGAACAATGAGCAGTTCTTC. Its protein is CASSFFVGTGNNEQFF.

The rearrangement links TRBV4-1 to TRBJ1-2, with D perhaps matching TRBD1 (5 bases). Germline assignment: CDR1 MGHRA and CDR2 YSYEKL. V lost 3 bases and J 4 bases, leaving 18 bases between the germline ends. The CDR3 runs to 16 residues. For the CDR3, the DNA is TGCGCCAGCAGCCACTCCCTTGGGGGGATTGTCTATGGCTACACCTTC. This gives the protein CASSHSLGGIVYGYTF.

This clonotype was observed a handful of times. The chain links TRBV5-5 to TRBJ1-1; a weak D match, TRBD1 (6 bases). This CDR3 contains 14 residues. The ends were cut back, 6 bases at V and 1 base at J, with 13 bases in the middle. Germline loops: CDR1 SGHKS, CDR2 YYEKEE (reference sequence). The CDR3 region has the DNA TGTGCCAGCACCTGGGGGGCGCGGAACACTGAAGCTTTCTTT. Translating gives CASTWGARNTEAFF. The complete variable domain, with remaining parts taken from reference TRBV5-5 and TRBJ1-1, reads DAGVTQSPTHLIKTRGQQVTLRCSPISGHKSVSWYQQVLGQGPQFIFQYYEKEERGRGNFPDRFSARQFPNYSSELNVNALLLGDSALYLCASTWGARNTEAFFGQGTRLTVV.

The chain couples TRBV28 to TRBJ2-7; D gene uncertain. The germline V gene has CDR1 MDHEN and CDR2 SYDVKM. CDR3 length equals 15 residues. Trimming removed 5 bases at V and 2 bases at J, with 16 bases between. Here the CDR3 reads CASSVLLVGTYEQYF. Written as DNA, the CDR3 is TGTGCCAGCAGTGTGCTCCTAGTGGGGACCTACGAGCAGTACTTC.

CDR3 sequence: CAWRAYNEQFF. In DNA form, the CDR3 reads TGTGCCTGGAGGGCTTACAATGAGCAGTTCTTC. This rearrangement joins TRBV30 to TRBJ2-1; no firm D call. Between the trimmed V and J ends, which lost 3 bases and 4 bases, there was a span of 4 bases. The CDR3 runs to 11 residues. Per germline, CDR1 GTSNPN and CDR2 SVGIG (reference sequence).

The chain links TRBV16 to TRBJ2-1, with 7 bases matching TRBD2. Germline V gene data show CDR1 as KGHSY and CDR2 as FQNENV. The ends lost 0 bases at V and 5 bases at J; junction bases unmatched: 4. The CDR3 covers 15 residues. This CDR3 reads CASSQSSGTNNEQFF. The CDR3 region has the DNA TGTGCCAGCAGCCAATCGAGCGGGACCAACAATGAGCAGTTCTTC.

This clonotype occurred once. CDR3: CASSYSPSSGRGREQYF. The CDR3 DNA follows: TGTGCCAGCAGTTACTCCCCCTCTAGCGGGAGAGGTAGGGAGCAGTACTTC. V gene TRBV6-5 combines with J gene TRBJ2-5; 10 bases are a match to TRBD2. With 0 bases clipped from V and 11 bases from J, the junction kept 15 bases outside the gene matches. Germline CDR1 reads MNHEY; CDR2 reads SVGAGI. The CDR3 totals 17 residues.

The gene calls are TRBV2 and TRBJ2-1; 7 nucleotides line up with TRBD2. Unmatched junction bases numbered 7, after V lost 6 bases and J lost 5 bases. Germline-derived CDR1 and CDR2 are SNHLY and FYNNEI. The CDR3 extends over 14 amino acids. CDR3 coding DNA: TGTGCCAGCAGGCGGGGGACGGCTAACAATGAGCAGTTCTTC. Protein: CASRRGTANNEQFF. The full variable domain, in which reference TRBV2 and TRBJ2-1 provide the parts outside the CDR3, is EPEVTQTPSHQVTQMGQEVILRCVPISNHLYFYWYRQILGQKVEFLVSFYNNEISEKSEIFDDQFSVERPDGSNFTLKIRSTKLEDSAMYFCASRRGTANNEQFFGPGTRLTVL.

The V and J genes are TRBV6-5 and TRBJ2-1; 7 bases are a match to TRBD1. Germline V gives CDR1 MNHEY, CDR2 SVGAGI. The V segment lost 5 bases and the J segment 2 bases; nucleotides outside the gene matches: 3. The CDR3 extends over 14 amino acids. In DNA, the CDR3 is TGTGCCAGCAGTATACAGGGGACCTACAATGAGCAGTTCTTC. Amino acids: CASSIQGTYNEQFF.

This clonotype showed up just a few times. The chain is built from TRBV29-1 and TRBJ2-1, with a tentative D call TRBD1 (5 bases). V lost 7 bases, J lost 10 bases, and 23 bases lay in between. This CDR3 spans 14 amino acids. Per germline, CDR1 SQVTM and CDR2 ANQGSEA. CDR3 region: CSADRPGPKSEQFF. CDR3 coding DNA: TGCAGCGCCGATCGGCCAGGGCCTAAATCGGAGCAGTTCTTC.

CDR3 region: CASGFPRDGPYNEQFF. The DNA for the CDR3 is TGTGCCAGCGGCTTTCCAAGGGATGGACCTTACAATGAGCAGTTCTTC. This chain joins TRBV6-1 and TRBJ2-1, with D unresolved. Between the trimmed V and J ends, which lost 8 bases and 4 bases, there was a span of 21 bases. Germline assignment: CDR1 MNHNS and CDR2 SASEGT. The CDR3 has 16 residues.

The J gene is TRBJ2-5, the V gene TRBV6-5, with 8 bases fitting TRBD1. Matching the DNA end better, TRBJ2-7 makes the J call doubtful. This CDR3 is 15 amino acids long. Germline CDR1 and CDR2: MNHEY and SVGAGI. The CDR3 region has the DNA TGTGCCAGCAGTTACTCCTCCGGACAGGGTTGCGAGCAGTACTTC. The encoded protein is CASSYSSGQGCEQYF.

V gene TRBV6-5 combines with J gene TRBJ2-3; 7 nucleotides line up with TRBD2. After removal of 5 bases from V and 7 bases from J, the junction contained 9 bases not matched to a gene. CDR3 length: 14 residues. The germline CDR1 and CDR2 sequences are MNHEY and SVGAGI. The CDR3 spells CASSDYSGMYTQYF. CDR3 bases: TGTGCCAGCAGTGACTACAGCGGGATGTATACGCAGTATTTT.

V usage is TRBV6-1 and J usage is TRBJ2-3; TRBD2 agrees at 15 bases. V was clipped by 6 bases and J by 2 bases; unmatched bases: 9. CDR1 is MNHNS, CDR2 SASEGT, per germline. The CDR3 is 18 residues long. The CDR3 DNA follows: TGTGCCAGCAGCCGGACTAGCGGGGGGGCACGGAACACAGATACGCAGTATTTT. This codes for CASSRTSGGARNTDTQYF.

V gene TRBV20-1 combines with J gene TRBJ2-3; 10 bases are shared with TRBD2. The CDR3 sequence is 14 residues long. With 3 bases clipped from V and 4 bases from J, the junction kept 4 bases outside the gene matches. CDR1 and CDR2 (germline): DFQATT, SNEGSKA (reference sequence). Here the CDR3 reads CSASLAGVPDTQYF. In DNA form, the CDR3 reads TGCAGTGCTAGCCTAGCGGGAGTCCCAGATACGCAGTATTTT.

About this clonotype itself: Relative to the germline gene, one junction end is altered; a read error may explain this. The chain uses TRBV5-4 and TRBJ2-1, with D tentatively TRBD1 or TRBD2 (6 bases each). This CDR3 is 14 amino acids long. Germline CDR1 and CDR2: SGHNT and YYREEE (reference sequence). The CDR3 DNA is TGCGCCAGCAGCGACGGGGGCCGGTACAATGAGCAGTTCTTC. This translates into CASSDGGRYNEQFF.

The J gene is TRBJ2-3, the V gene TRBV21-1; whether TRBD1, the table's D call, matches the DNA was not checked. TRBV21-1 is described as a pseudogene. The CDR3 runs to 21 residues. CDR3 sequence reads: CASSKGMKVRRGTVRTDTQYF. CDR3 DNA: TGTGCCAGCAGCAAAGGCATGAAGGTTAGACGTGGGACAGTCCGCACAGATACGCAGTATTTT.